The 29 T cell receptor beta chains presented below share a single source sample, sequenced in a study of shared clonotypes between healthy human individuals (dated by TCRdb to 2020 to 2022). For the CD8 naive samples, CD45RO-negative cells were positively selected for CCR7, yielding a CD45RA+CCR7+ population from which TemRA cells were excluded. Library method: the immunoSEQ multiplex PCR assay. TCRdb provides this immuneACCESS table in a form limited to in-frame rearrangements. Some clones are lacking; in checked studies, under half of them reflect an unresolved V gene, and why the rest are absent is not known. The sample table lists roughly 1,800,000 clones, roughly 95% of them with a count of one. The top ten clonotypes cover around 1% of the sample. The sequenced material came from naive CD8+ T cells sorted from blood. Sample cell subset or site, as interpreted from the label and publication: CD45RA+CCR7+. These receptors were collected from a man younger than 35 in good health.

The chain is built from TRBV15 and TRBJ2-3, with 9 bases fitting TRBD2. The CDR3 loop spans 16 amino acids. The ends lost 4 bases at V and 2 bases at J; junction bases unmatched: 7. Per germline, CDR1 LNHNV and CDR2 YYDKDF (reference sequence). The CDR3 nucleotides read TGTGCCACCAGCACGACTAGCGGTGTATTCACAGATACGCAGTATTTT. It translates to CATSTTSGVFTDTQYF. Full variable domain (missing parts from reference TRBV15 and TRBJ2-3): DAMVIQNPRYQVTQFGKPVTLSCSQTLNHNVMYWYQQKSSQAPKLLFHYYDKDFNNEADTPDNFQSRRPNTSFCFLDIRSPGLGDTAMYLCATSTTSGVFTDTQYFGPGTRLTVL.

V gene TRBV15 combines with J gene TRBJ2-1; TRBD2 might be the D (5 bases). The CDR3 length is 14 residues. V gave up 4 bases and J gave up 4 bases, with 11 bases separating them. Germline CDR1 LNHNV, CDR2 YYDKDF (reference sequence). The CDR3 loop is CATSNNRGYNEQFF. As DNA, the CDR3 is TGTGCCACCAGCAACAACCGAGGGTACAATGAGCAGTTCTTC.

The V and J genes are TRBV5-4 and TRBJ1-3; no reliable D call. Germline values: CDR1 SGHNT, CDR2 YYREEE (reference sequence). Trimming left V 3 bases short and J 3 bases short, with 16 bases between. The CDR3 spans 16 residues. CDR3 sequence: CASSSPYQEGGNTIYF. The CDR3 nucleotides are TGTGCCAGCAGCTCACCATATCAGGAGGGTGGAAACACCATATATTTT.

This chain connects TRBV27 to TRBJ2-1; TRBD2 matches 10 bases. Germline V gene lookup returns CDR1 MNHEY and CDR2 SMNVEV (reference sequence). The CDR3 has 16 amino acids. The ends lost 2 bases at V and 9 bases at J; junction bases unmatched: 10. The DNA for the CDR3 is TGTGCCAGCAGTTTAGGGCTAGCGGGAGCAACCAGTGAGCAGTTCTTC. Translating gives CASSLGLAGATSEQFF.

This clone was seen only once. The rearrangement uses TRBV10-3 and TRBJ2-7; TRBD2 matches at 8 bases. The CDR3 is made up of 14 amino acids. CDR1 and CDR2 (germline): ENHRY, SYGVKD. The J segment lost 2 bases and the V segment lost 10 bases, leaving 10 bases of the junction unmatched. CDR3 amino acids: CATGGDIYTYEQYF. CDR3 nucleotide sequence: TGTGCCACCGGGGGGGACATCTACACCTACGAGCAGTACTTC.

The DNA for the CDR3 is TGCGCCAGCAGCCAAGAGGGACTTATAGATACGCAGTATTTT. Translation gives CASSQEGLIDTQYF. The chain links TRBV4-1 to TRBJ2-3; possible D gene TRBD2, 6 bases. V was clipped by 0 bases and J by 5 bases, with 9 bases between them. Germline V gene data show CDR1 as MGHRA and CDR2 as YSYEKL. The CDR3 consists of 14 residues.

This sequence joins TRBV4-1 and TRBJ2-7; D gene uncertain. Germline-derived CDR1 and CDR2 are MGHRA and YSYEKL. The CDR3 contains 13 residues. The V and J ends lost 3 bases and 0 bases respectively, with 6 bases between them. The CDR3 sequence is CASSHPLSYEQYF. DNA for the CDR3: TGCGCCAGCAGCCACCCTCTCTCCTACGAGCAGTACTTC.

The chain carries TRBV6-5 and TRBJ2-7; no firm D call. The V and J ends lost 10 bases and 1 base respectively, with 11 bases between them. Germline V gene data show CDR1 as MNHEY and CDR2 as SVGAGI. The CDR3 extends over 12 amino acids. The CDR3 DNA reads as TGTGCCACCCAACCCGCGTCCTACGAGCAGTACTTC. Protein product: CATQPASYEQYF.

This clone was seen once. The J gene is TRBJ2-7, the V gene TRBV4-1, with TRBD1 matching 8 bases. V was pared by 2 bases and J by 4 bases, with 10 bases of the junction left unmatched. The germline V gene encodes CDR1 MGHRA and CDR2 YSYEKL. The CDR3 is made up of 16 amino acids. The CDR3 DNA sequence: TGCGCCAGCAGCCAAACAGGGGGGAGTTATATATACGAGCAGTACTTC. Protein: CASSQTGGSYIYEQYF.

The chain joins TRBV7-2 to TRBJ2-7, with TRBD1 matching 8 bases. This CDR3 is built from 16 residues. Trimming took 5 bases from V and 4 from J; bases not matched to a gene: 13. Germline CDR1 and CDR2: SGHTA and FQGNSA. The CDR3 reads CASSRGQEKLGYEQYF. In nucleotides, the CDR3 is TGTGCCAGCAGCAGGGGACAGGAGAAACTGGGGTACGAGCAGTACTTC. Filled out from reference TRBV7-2 and TRBJ2-7, the complete variable domain reads GAGVSQSPSNKVTEKGKDVELRCDPISGHTALYWYRQSLGQGLEFLIYFQGNSAPDKSGLPSDRFSAERTGGSVSTLTIQRTQQEDSAVYLCASSRGQEKLGYEQYFGPGTRLTVT.

The chain joins TRBV30 to TRBJ2-1, with D tentatively TRBD2 (6 bases). Germline values: CDR1 GTSNPN, CDR2 SVGIG (reference sequence). The V end lost 2 bases, the J end lost 9 bases, and 20 bases lay between the germline ends. The CDR3 runs 15 residues. The CDR3 region has the DNA TGTGCCTGGAGTACCGGGACTGCCCTCGGAAGTGAGCAGTTCTTC. Residues: CAWSTGTALGSEQFF.

The chain is built from TRBV28 and TRBJ2-5; D may be TRBD1 (6 bases). Trimming stripped 5 bases from V and 1 base from J, with 11 bases between. Germline V gives CDR1 MDHEN, CDR2 SYDVKM. The CDR3 extends over 14 amino acids. Here the CDR3 DNA reads TGTGCCAGCAGTCTCCCGGACAGCCAAGAGACCCAGTACTTC. Residues: CASSLPDSQETQYF.

This chain joins TRBV13 and TRBJ2-7; maybe TRBD2 (7 bases). The CDR3 sequence is 16 residues long. The ends were cut back, 1 base at V and 2 bases at J, with 15 bases in the middle. Per the germline V gene, CDR1 is PRHDT and CDR2 is FYEKMQ (reference sequence). DNA for the CDR3: TGTGCCAGCAGCTTAGTGGGGGCCGGGGGGCCCTACGAGCAGTACTTC. Translating it yields CASSLVGAGGPYEQYF.

The rearrangement links TRBV27 to TRBJ2-1; a possible D gene is TRBD2 (6 bases). Germline CDR1 reads MNHEY; CDR2 reads SMNVEV (reference sequence). CDR3 length equals 12 residues. Trimming shortened V by 6 bases and J by 6 bases, and 9 bases separated the two germline ends. As DNA, the CDR3 is TGTGCCAGCAGCCAGGGAGGCAATGAGCAGTTCTTC. It yields the protein CASSQGGNEQFF.

Turning to this clone: In the same sample, other DNA sequences code for this CDR3. This chain uses TRBV9 with TRBJ1-2; possibly TRBD1 for D (5 bases). Trimming took 2 bases from V and 3 from J, leaving 8 bases between them. The CDR3 length is 13 residues. CDR1 and CDR2 from the germline V gene are SGDLS and YYNGEE. CDR3 nucleotide sequence: TGTGCCAGCAGCGTCGGACAAGACTATGGCTACACCTTC. This codes for CASSVGQDYGYTF.

J is TRBJ1-1 and V is TRBV4-1; D ambiguous. The ends were cut back, 1 base at V and 3 bases at J, with 9 bases in the middle. Germline CDR1 is MGHRA and CDR2 is YSYEKL. The CDR3 sequence is 14 residues long. CDR3 region: CASSQAGPDTEAFF. The DNA for the CDR3 is TGCGCCAGCAGCCAAGCAGGCCCGGACACTGAAGCTTTCTTT.

The CDR3 sequence: CASSPPGTSGRGNEQFF. The CDR3 nucleotides read TGTGCCAGCAGCCCTCCCGGGACTAGCGGGAGGGGGAATGAGCAGTTCTTC. The chain combines TRBV7-9 with TRBJ2-1; 16 positions agree with TRBD2. Germline lookup yields CDR1 SEHNR and CDR2 FQNEAQ (reference sequence). V shed 5 bases and J 7 bases; nucleotides not matched to a gene: 8. This CDR3 spans 17 amino acids.

This clone was counted once. The genes are TRBV25-1 and TRBJ1-1; 7 positions agree with TRBD1. CDR1 is MGHDK, CDR2 SYGVNS, per germline. The ends lost 5 bases at V and 0 bases at J; junction bases unmatched: 6. This CDR3 is 15 amino acids long. CDR3: CASSPLQGMNTEAFF. The CDR3 DNA sequence: TGTGCCAGCAGTCCCCTACAGGGGATGAACACTGAAGCTTTCTTT.

The chain links TRBV25-1 to TRBJ1-2; unclear D gene. This CDR3 region has 12 residues. CDR1 is MGHDK, CDR2 SYGVNS, per germline. Trimming pared 4 bases from V and 7 bases from J, leaving 10 bases between. CDR3 DNA sequence: TGTGCCAGCAGTGGGGGAGGTGGTGGCTACACCTTC. It yields the protein CASSGGGGGYTF.

The V and J genes are TRBV7-9 and TRBJ2-5; D unclear. The CDR3 is made up of 14 amino acids. Trimming took 4 bases from V and 1 from J, leaving 10 bases between them. The germline V gene encodes CDR1 SEHNR and CDR2 FQNEAQ (reference sequence). CDR3 amino acids: CASSSAWAQETQYF. The CDR3 DNA follows: TGTGCCAGCAGCTCGGCTTGGGCCCAAGAGACCCAGTACTTC.

Worth noting for this clone: One junction end disagrees with the germline gene, perhaps due to a read error. The gene calls are TRBV7-7 and TRBJ2-5, with a weak D call TRBD2 (5 bases). Germline V lookup: CDR1 SSHAT, CDR2 FNYEAQ (reference sequence). The CDR3 length is 14 residues. Here the CDR3 reads CASSPFPGKETQYF. The CDR3 DNA follows: TGTGCTAGCAGCCCTTTCCCCGGGAAAGAGACCCAGTACTTC.

As concerns this clone: Other DNA sequences in this specimen translate into the identical CDR3. J is TRBJ2-5 and V is TRBV29-1; no definite D call. The CDR3 spans 10 residues. In germline, CDR1 is SQVTM, CDR2 ANQGSEA. V was clipped by 4 bases and J by 4 bases, with 4 bases between them. The CDR3, as DNA: TGCAGCGTTGTGTCAGAGACCCAGTACTTC. It specifies CSVVSETQYF.

The CDR3 region has the DNA TGTGCCATCAGTGAGGACCGCGTCAAGGGATACAATGAGCAGTTCTTC. Amino acid sequence: CAISEDRVKGYNEQFF. This chain joins TRBV10-3 and TRBJ2-1; no definite D call. This CDR3 region has 16 residues. Trimming stripped 2 bases from V and 4 bases from J, with 15 bases between. Germline loops: CDR1 ENHRY, CDR2 SYGVKD.

The chain recombines TRBV30 with TRBJ1-5; the D is unclear. V lost 4 bases and J lost 2, with 12 bases in between. The CDR3 totals 14 residues. CDR1 GTSNPN and CDR2 SVGIG come from the germline V gene (reference sequence). The CDR3 DNA is TGTGCCTGGACATCCGTGGCAGGCAATCAGCCCCAGCATTTT. It specifies CAWTSVAGNQPQHF.

The sample holds one count of this clone. The rearrangement links TRBV13 to TRBJ2-7, with D unclear. Trimming shortened V by 4 bases and J by 3 bases, and 10 bases separated the two germline ends. Per the germline V gene, CDR1 is PRHDT and CDR2 is FYEKMQ (reference sequence). The CDR3 extends over 13 amino acids. The CDR3 nucleotides read TGTGCCAGCAGCTCCCGCCAGGACTACGAGCAGTACTTC. As protein: CASSSRQDYEQYF.

In the case of this clone: This specimen includes other DNA sequences encoding the same CDR3. This chain uses TRBV30 with TRBJ2-5; D perhaps matches TRBD2 (6 bases). The CDR3 length is 10 residues. Trimming took 5 bases from V and 5 from J, leaving 6 bases between them. Looked up from germline, CDR1 is GTSNPN and CDR2 is SVGIG (reference sequence). CDR3 protein: CAWGGETQYF. CDR3 sequence (DNA): TGTGCCTGGGGAGGGGAGACCCAGTACTTC.

This clone was seen just once. The CDR3 loop is CADRGGGEQFF. The DNA for the CDR3 is TGTGCCGACCGAGGGGGCGGTGAGCAGTTCTTC. The rearrangement links TRBV2 to TRBJ2-1, with 7 positions matching TRBD1. V shed 11 bases, J shed 9 bases, and the junction held 7 bases outside the gene matches. The length of the CDR3 is 11 residues. Germline-derived CDR1 and CDR2 are SNHLY and FYNNEI.

The chain recombines TRBV7-9 with TRBJ2-2; 8 bases line up with TRBD1. Germline V gene data show CDR1 as SEHNR and CDR2 as FQNEAQ (reference sequence). The CDR3 covers 15 residues. Losses at the gene ends were 3 bases for V and 3 bases for J; bases not matched to a gene: 3. DNA for the CDR3: TGTGCCAGCAGCTTCCCAGGGGGCGACACCGGGGAGCTGTTTTTT. Its translation: CASSFPGGDTGELFF.

Comments on this clone: This sample includes further DNA sequences coding for the same CDR3. The chain has TRBV27 and TRBJ2-2; D is undetermined. Trimming took off 3 bases at V and 1 base at J, with 6 bases between the two ends. Germline CDR1 is MNHEY and CDR2 is SMNVEV (reference sequence). The CDR3 runs 14 residues. The CDR3 loop reads CASSLLGNTGELFF. In DNA form, the CDR3 reads TGTGCCAGCAGTTTGCTAGGGAACACCGGGGAGCTGTTTTTT.